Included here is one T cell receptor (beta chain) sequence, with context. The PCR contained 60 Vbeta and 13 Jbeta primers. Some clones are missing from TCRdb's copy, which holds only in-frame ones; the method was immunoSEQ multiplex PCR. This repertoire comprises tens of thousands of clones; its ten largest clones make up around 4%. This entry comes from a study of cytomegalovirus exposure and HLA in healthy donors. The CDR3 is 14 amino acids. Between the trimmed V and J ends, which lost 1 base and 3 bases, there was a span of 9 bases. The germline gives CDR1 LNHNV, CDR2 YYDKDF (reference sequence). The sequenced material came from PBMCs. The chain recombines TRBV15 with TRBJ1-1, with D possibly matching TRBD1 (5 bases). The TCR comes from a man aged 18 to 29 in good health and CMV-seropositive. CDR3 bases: TGTGCCACCAGCAGAGGGAGGGGATACACTGAAGCTTTCTTT. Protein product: CATSRGRGYTEAFF.